This is a list of T cell receptor beta chains from one sample in a study of T-cell memory formation after mild COVID-19. One entry per CDR3 protein results from TCRdb running MiXCR on the 5' RACE reads. The sample has 550,000 to 600,000 distinct CDR3 sequences, roughly a fifth seen once. The sequenced sample consisted of PBMCs or a T cell subset sorted from them (not recorded which). The receptor source for this set is an adult woman who had mild COVID-19 (a few samples of this study predate the infection). Cell type and time point are not known. Each CDR3 is given with its conserved first and last residue. A D gene is named only where the DNA matches it firmly. Clone size is shown for a subset of rows, as once, few, many or a class of expanded clone.

d_call	v_call	clone_size	j_call	cdr3_aa	cdr3_nt
-	TRBV7-8	-	TRBJ2-1	CASNHLPEREQFF	TGTGCCAGCAACCATCTCCCTGAGCGTGAGCAGTTCTTC
-	TRBV7-3	once	TRBJ2-1	CASSCSGPGNEQFF	TGTGCCAGCAGCTGTAGCGGTCCTGGCAATGAGCAGTTCTTC
TRBD2	TRBV6-5	-	TRBJ2-1	CASSRTRKGYNEQFF	TGTGCCAGCAGCCGGACTAGGAAGGGGTACAATGAGCAGTTCTTC
TRBD2	TRBV5-1	-	TRBJ2-1	CASSLGGGAVFYEQFF	TGCGCCAGCAGCCTAGGCGGGGGGGCCGTCTTTTATGAGCAGTTCTTC
-	TRBV7-2	-	TRBJ2-7	CASSFRLGDEQYF	TGTGCCAGCAGCTTCCGGTTGGGGGACGAGCAGTACTTC
TRBD2	TRBV12-3/TRBV12-4	many	TRBJ2-2	CASSLPRSGRPFAGELFF	TGTGCCAGCAGCCTCCCTCGCAGCGGGAGGCCGTTCGCCGGGGAGCTGTTTTTT
-	TRBV9	-	TRBJ2-2	CASSALRAPNTGELFF	TGTGCCAGCAGCGCCCTGAGGGCCCCGAACACCGGGGAGCTGTTTTTT
-	TRBV7-8	many	TRBJ2-6	CASSLVLGSGANVLTF	TGTGCCAGCAGCTTAGTTTTAGGCTCTGGGGCCAACGTCCTGACTTTC
-	TRBV20-1	few	TRBJ1-1	CSARGQGRPEAFF	TGCAGTGCTAGGGGGCAGGGGAGGCCTGAAGCTTTCTTT
-	TRBV25-1	few	TRBJ2-7	CASGPAGRLEQYF	TGTGCCAGCGGCCCGGCTGGGCGCTTGGAGCAGTACTTC
-	TRBV18	-	TRBJ1-3	CASSPNTPSGNTIYF	TGTGCCAGCTCACCCAACACACCCTCTGGAAACACCATATATTTT
-	TRBV12-3/TRBV12-4	-	TRBJ2-1	CASCTGLDEQFF	TGTGCCAGCTGCACAGGGTTGGATGAGCAGTTCTTC
-	TRBV5-8	-	TRBJ2-7	CASSLAEGHQYEQYF	TGTGCCAGCAGCTTGGCCGAGGGACACCAGTACGAGCAGTACTTC
TRBD2	TRBV2	few	TRBJ2-1	CASSDDGRLYNEQFF	TGTGCCAGCAGTGATGACGGGAGGCTCTACAATGAGCAGTTCTTC
-	TRBV7-9	-	TRBJ2-7	CASSLEGRAYEQYF	TGTGCCAGCAGCTTAGAAGGCAGGGCGTACGAGCAGTACTTC
-	TRBV14	-	TRBJ1-6	CASSQDRGYSPLHF	TGTGCCAGCAGCCAAGACAGGGGATATTCACCCCTCCACTTT
-	TRBV4-1	few	TRBJ1-1	CASSRDPQGYAEAFF	TGCGCCAGCAGCCGAGACCCCCAGGGGTACGCTGAAGCTTTCTTT
-	TRBV7-8	few	TRBJ2-3	CASSLLTGLGTDTQYF	TGTGCCAGCAGCCTCCTGACAGGTTTGGGCACAGATACGCAGTATTTT
-	TRBV18	-	TRBJ1-1	CASSGVKGTEAFF	TGTGCCAGCTCAGGAGTGAAGGGAACTGAAGCTTTCTTT
TRBD1	TRBV2	few	TRBJ2-7	CASRRTGSSYEQYF	TGTGCCAGCAGACGGACAGGGAGCTCCTACGAGCAGTACTTC
-	TRBV20-1	-	TRBJ1-2	CSARALRGPSNYGYTF	TGCAGTGCTAGAGCCCTTCGGGGGCCTTCTAACTATGGCTACACCTTC
-	TRBV10-3	-	TRBJ2-7	CAISESTGSSYEQYF	TGTGCCATCAGTGAGTCGACGGGCAGCTCCTACGAGCAGTACTTC